The 23 T cell receptor beta chains presented below share a single source sample, sequenced in a study of T-cell memory formation after mild COVID-19. TCRdb fed the 5' RACE reads into MiXCR, producing one record per CDR3 protein. Of tens of thousands of distinct CDR3 sequences in the sample, around 6.3% are singletons; the top ten hold roughly 0.79%. The sequenced sample was PBMCs or a T cell subset sorted from them (not recorded which). These receptors were taken from an adult who had mild COVID-19 (a few samples of this study predate the infection). Cell type and time point are not known.

This clonotype was recorded at least ten times. This CDR3 is CASRRYTEAFF. CDR3 DNA: TGTGCCAGCAGGAGGTACACTGAAGCTTTCTTT. The J gene is TRBJ1-1, the V gene TRBV7-2; no firm D call. This CDR3 has 11 residues. Germline-derived CDR1 and CDR2 are SGHTA and FQGNSA. V was shortened by 6 bases and J by 3 bases, with 5 bases between the two germline ends. The variable domain in full, with the rest retrieved from reference TRBV7-2 and TRBJ1-1, is GAGVSQSPSNKVTEKGKDVELRCDPISGHTALYWYRQSLGQGLEFLIYFQGNSAPDKSGLPSDRFSAERTGGSVSTLTIQRTQQEDSAVYLCASRRYTEAFFGQGTRLTVV.

This clonotype was seen ten or more times. The V and J genes are TRBV5-1 and TRBJ2-1, with 13 positions matching TRBD2. V dropped 3 bases and J dropped 4; count of bases not matched to a gene: 4. Germline-derived CDR1 and CDR2 are SGHRS and YFSETQ. CDR3 length: 16 residues. CDR3 sequence: CASSSGTSGIYNEQFF. Written as DNA, the CDR3 is TGCGCCAGCAGCTCAGGGACTAGCGGGATTTACAATGAGCAGTTCTTC. The full variable domain, its missing parts supplied by reference TRBV5-1 and TRBJ2-1, is KAGVTQTPRYLIKTRGQQVTLSCSPISGHRSVSWYQQTPGQGLQFLFEYFSETQRNKGNFPGRFSGRQFSNSRSEMNVSTLELGDSALYLCASSSGTSGIYNEQFFGPGTRLTVL.

In this sample, this clonotype turned up many times. The gene calls are TRBV12-3 or TRBV12-4 and TRBJ1-5; maybe TRBD1 (6 bases). V was cut by 3 bases and J by 6 bases, with 12 bases left in between. The CDR3 is 14 residues long. CDR3 nucleotides: TGTGCCAGCAGTTTGCAGGGGTCTGGTCAGCCCCAGCATTTT. Its protein product is CASSLQGSGQPQHF.

This clonotype appeared a few times. The genes are TRBV10-3 and TRBJ2-1; TRBD2 matches 8 bases. This CDR3 is built from 15 residues. Trimming removed 2 bases from V and 12 bases from J; junction bases left unmatched: 12. Germline CDR1 and CDR2: ENHRY and SYGVKD. The CDR3 DNA sequence: TGTGCCATCAGTGAGGCCGGGACTAGTGGTACGCGGCAGTTCTTC. Translation gives CAISEAGTSGTRQFF.

This clonotype appeared many times. The chain has TRBV4-3 and TRBJ2-3; tentative D call: TRBD1 (6 bases). Germline CDR1 reads LGHNA; CDR2 reads YSLEER. This CDR3 has 15 amino acids. V gave up 3 bases and J gave up 5 bases, with 15 bases separating them. For the CDR3, the DNA is TGCGCCAGCAGCCAGGGACACGCAAAGGGAGATACGCAGTATTTT. Its translation: CASSQGHAKGDTQYF.

This clonotype was recorded many times. The chain couples TRBV7-8 to TRBJ2-2, with D hard to call. Trimming shortened V by 3 bases and J by 4 bases, and 6 bases separated the two germline ends. Germline-derived CDR1 and CDR2 are SGHVS and FQNEAQ. There are 13 residues in the CDR3. DNA for the CDR3: TGTGCCAGCAGCTTCGGGCGCACCGGGGAGCTGTTTTTT. This codes for CASSFGRTGELFF. Combining the CDR3 with reference TRBV7-8 and TRBJ2-2 gives the whole variable domain GAGVSQSPRYKVAKRGQDVALRCDPISGHVSLFWYQQALGQGPEFLTYFQNEAQLDKSGLPSDRFFAERPEGSVSTLKIQRTQQEDSAVYLCASSFGRTGELFFGEGSRLTVL.

This clonotype was detected many times. This chain connects TRBV20-1 to TRBJ1-2, with 7 bases fitting TRBD1. Trimming at V came to 3 bases and at J to 4 bases, leaving 5 bases not matched to a gene. Germline CDR1 and CDR2: DFQATT and SNEGSKA (reference sequence). The CDR3 is 13 residues long. CDR3 residues: CSASAGQPYGYTF. The CDR3 region has the DNA TGCAGTGCTAGTGCGGGACAGCCCTATGGCTACACCTTC.

This clonotype was detected ten times or more. This sequence joins TRBV5-5 and TRBJ2-2; the D gene is possibly TRBD2 (5 bases). Trimming removed 1 base at V and 4 bases at J, with 8 bases between. This CDR3 is 14 amino acids long. The germline gives CDR1 SGHKS, CDR2 YYEKEE (reference sequence). This CDR3 is CASSLTSTTGELFF. DNA of the CDR3: TGTGCCAGCAGCTTGACTAGTACCACCGGGGAGCTGTTTTTT.

This clonotype was counted ten times or more. The V and J genes are TRBV5-8 and TRBJ2-5, with 8 bases lining up with TRBD2. The CDR3 loop spans 17 amino acids. Germline V gene lookup returns CDR1 SGHTS and CDR2 YDEGEE. V gave up 1 base and J gave up 3 bases; unmatched junction bases: 11. The CDR3: CASSLPLWREAEETQYF. The CDR3 region has the DNA TGTGCCAGCAGCTTGCCCCTTTGGCGGGAGGCGGAAGAGACCCAGTACTTC.

In its sample, this clonotype was seen many times. V is TRBV18 and J is TRBJ2-3; the match to TRBD1 covers 9 bases. The CDR3 spans 15 residues. The V gene's germline CDR1 is KGHSH and CDR2 LQKENI. The ends lost 1 base at V and 5 bases at J; junction bases unmatched: 4. CDR3 residues: CASSPRTGVGDTQYF. The CDR3 DNA follows: TGTGCCAGCTCACCACGGACAGGGGTTGGAGATACGCAGTATTTT.

This clonotype was detected a few times. The chain employs TRBV6-5 and TRBJ1-6, with D tentatively TRBD1 (5 bases). Trimming took off 8 bases at V and 9 bases at J, with 20 bases between the two ends. Germline V gives CDR1 MNHEY, CDR2 SVGAGI. The CDR3 sequence is 15 residues long. DNA of the CDR3: TGTGCCAGCCTATCGGCTGGGGGAAACGGTTCACCCCTCCACTTT. As protein: CASLSAGGNGSPLHF.

The genes are TRBV7-2 and TRBJ2-2; no clear D gene. CDR3 length: 15 residues. Germline assignment: CDR1 SGHTA and CDR2 FQGNSA. The V end was cut by 3 bases, the J end by 0 bases, with 8 bases between. The CDR3 loop is CASSLQSANTGELFF. CDR3 DNA: TGTGCCAGCAGCTTGCAGAGCGCGAACACCGGGGAGCTGTTTTTT.

This clonotype was recorded many times. The chain uses TRBV7-2 and TRBJ2-1; 10 positions match TRBD1. J was trimmed by 3 bases and V by 3 bases; bases with no gene match: 2. From germline, CDR1 is SGHTA and CDR2 FQGNSA. This CDR3 has 15 residues. The DNA of the CDR3 is TGTGCCAGCAGCTTGACAGGGGGCTTCTACAATGAGCAGTTCTTC. Translation: CASSLTGGFYNEQFF.

Many counts were recorded for this clonotype. The V gene is TRBV5-5, the J gene TRBJ2-1, with D perhaps given as TRBD1 or TRBD2 (6 bases each). Germline CDR1 is SGHKS and CDR2 is YYEKEE (reference sequence). V was cut by 4 bases and J by 7 bases, with 24 bases left in between. This CDR3 has 17 residues. For the CDR3, the DNA is TGTGCCAGCAGCGCCTCAATACCAGGGAGAGGGGGGAATGAGCAGTTCTTC. Its translation: CASSASIPGRGGNEQFF. The full variable domain, with the rest looked up from reference TRBV5-5 and TRBJ2-1, is DAGVTQSPTHLIKTRGQQVTLRCSPISGHKSVSWYQQVLGQGPQFIFQYYEKEERGRGNFPDRFSARQFPNYSSELNVNALLLGDSALYLCASSASIPGRGGNEQFFGPGTRLTVL.

The chain joins TRBV7-9 to TRBJ2-7, with a possible D match to TRBD1 (5 bases). The length of the CDR3 is 16 residues. Trimming took 5 bases from V and 2 from J, leaving 19 bases between them. Per germline, CDR1 SEHNR and CDR2 FQNEAQ (reference sequence). CDR3 sequence (DNA): TGTGCCAGCAGCCTCACAGACAGCCTGGTCCCCTACGAGCAGTACTTC. Encoded protein: CASSLTDSLVPYEQYF.

This clonotype is deemed medium-sized. The rearrangement links TRBV4-2 to TRBJ2-1; D is unresolved. The CDR3 extends over 17 amino acids. CDR1 and CDR2 (germline): LGHNA, YNFKEQ. Deletions cut 3 bases from V and 0 bases from J, with 15 bases between. The CDR3: CASSQPIFQSSYNEQFF. The DNA of the CDR3 is TGTGCCAGCAGCCAGCCGATCTTTCAGAGCTCCTACAATGAGCAGTTCTTC.

The chain combines TRBV6-1 with TRBJ1-1; 8 bases are a match to TRBD1. V trimming: 2 bases; J trimming: 5 bases; junction bases outside the gene matches: 10. The CDR3 is 16 residues long. The V gene's germline CDR1 is MNHNS and CDR2 SASEGT. CDR3: CASSESQGAGWTEAFF. CDR3 bases: TGTGCCAGCAGTGAATCGCAGGGGGCCGGTTGGACTGAAGCTTTCTTT.

This clonotype has ten or more counts. This chain joins TRBV4-3 and TRBJ2-7, with D possibly matching TRBD1 (6 bases). Trimming removed 0 bases at V and 4 bases at J, with 16 bases between. This CDR3 has 16 amino acids. Germline CDR1 LGHNA, CDR2 YSLEER. As DNA, the CDR3 is TGCGCCAGCAGCCAAGACGTGGTGGGCAGGGGATACGAGCAGTACTTC. Protein product: CASSQDVVGRGYEQYF.

This clonotype has a count of ten or more. J is TRBJ1-1 and V is TRBV7-2; a possible D gene is TRBD1 (5 bases). The ends were cut back, 5 bases at V and 1 base at J, with 8 bases in the middle. Germline loops: CDR1 SGHTA, CDR2 FQGNSA. This CDR3 comprises 13 residues. The CDR3 spells CASSAGRNTEAFF. CDR3 in DNA: TGTGCCAGCAGCGCGGGACGGAACACTGAAGCTTTCTTT.

This clonotype came up many times. The J gene is TRBJ2-2, the V gene TRBV5-1; the D is unclear. CDR3 length equals 18 residues. V shed 1 base and J shed 4 bases, with 20 bases lying between them. Looked up from germline, CDR1 is SGHRS and CDR2 is YFSETQ. CDR3 sequence reads: CASSLLISLDSSTGELFF. CDR3 in DNA: TGCGCCAGCAGCTTGTTGATCAGTCTTGATTCAAGCACCGGGGAGCTGTTTTTT.

This clonotype has at least ten counts. The rearrangement joins TRBV4-2 to TRBJ1-1; D perhaps matches TRBD1 (5 bases). The CDR3 is 14 amino acids. Germline loops: CDR1 LGHNA, CDR2 YNFKEQ. V lost 4 bases, J lost 4 bases, and 13 bases lay in between. CDR3 sequence: CASSPRGGATEAFF. In nucleotides, the CDR3 is TGTGCCAGCAGCCCACGCGGCGGGGCCACTGAAGCTTTCTTT.

This clonotype is labeled as medium-sized. V is TRBV9 and J is TRBJ1-6; no clear D. Germline values: CDR1 SGDLS, CDR2 YYNGEE. Trimming cost V 1 base and J 8 bases, with 4 bases left between them. The CDR3 runs to 12 residues. The CDR3 DNA sequence: TGTGCCAGCAGCGTAATCGATTCACCCCTCCACTTT. It translates to CASSVIDSPLHF.

This clonotype was picked up a small number of times. The chain recombines TRBV4-1 with TRBJ1-2; unclear D gene. The CDR3 has 12 amino acids. V lost 1 base and J 8 bases, leaving 8 bases between the germline ends. Looked up from germline, CDR1 is MGHRA and CDR2 is YSYEKL. The CDR3 DNA sequence: TGCGCCAGCAGCCAAGGAACTAGGGGCTACACCTTC. Its translation: CASSQGTRGYTF.